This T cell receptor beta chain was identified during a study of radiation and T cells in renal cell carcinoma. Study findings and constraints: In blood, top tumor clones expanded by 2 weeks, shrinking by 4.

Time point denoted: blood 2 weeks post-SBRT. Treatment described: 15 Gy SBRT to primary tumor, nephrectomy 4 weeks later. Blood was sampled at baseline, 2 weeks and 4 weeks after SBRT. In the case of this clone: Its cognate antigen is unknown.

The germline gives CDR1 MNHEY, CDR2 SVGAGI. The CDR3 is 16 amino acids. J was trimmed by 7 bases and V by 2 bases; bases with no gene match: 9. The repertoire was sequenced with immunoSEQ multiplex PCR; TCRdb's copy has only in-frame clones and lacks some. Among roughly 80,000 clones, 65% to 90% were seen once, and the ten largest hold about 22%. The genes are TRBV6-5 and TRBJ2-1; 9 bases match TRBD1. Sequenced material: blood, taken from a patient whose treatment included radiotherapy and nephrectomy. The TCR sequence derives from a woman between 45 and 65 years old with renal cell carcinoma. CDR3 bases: TGTGCCAGCAGTTACCTTGTCGGACAGGGGCTTAATGAGCAGTTCTTC. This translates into CASSYLVGQGLNEQFF.